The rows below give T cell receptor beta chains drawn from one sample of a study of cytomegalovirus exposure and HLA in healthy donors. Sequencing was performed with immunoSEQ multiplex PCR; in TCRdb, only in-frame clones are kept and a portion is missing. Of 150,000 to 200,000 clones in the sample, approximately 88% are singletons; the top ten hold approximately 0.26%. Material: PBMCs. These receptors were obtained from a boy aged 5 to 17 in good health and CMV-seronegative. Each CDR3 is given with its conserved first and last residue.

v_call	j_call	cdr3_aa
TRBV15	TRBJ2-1	CATSRPRRGGLRSGGNEQFF
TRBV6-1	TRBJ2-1	CASKFELKNEQFF
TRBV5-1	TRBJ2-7	CASSSNLWQGTHYEQYF
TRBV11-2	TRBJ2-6	CASSQDWTGAGGANVLTF
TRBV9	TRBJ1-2	CASSVGAGADYGYTF
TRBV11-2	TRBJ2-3	CASSRRLAGGTDTQYF
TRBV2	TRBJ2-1	CANLAGYNEQFF
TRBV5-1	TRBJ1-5	CASSRGGGGLQPQHF
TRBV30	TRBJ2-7	CAWSPPGTGYYEQYF
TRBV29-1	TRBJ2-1	CSVAAGTGTWNEQFF
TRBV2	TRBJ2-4	CASSDTGFISKNIQYF
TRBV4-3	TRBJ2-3	CASSQIRGGEADTQYF
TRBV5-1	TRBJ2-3	CASSLAVSLTDTQYF
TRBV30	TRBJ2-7	CAWSLSGTYEQYF
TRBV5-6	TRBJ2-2	CASSLVTGLTGELFF
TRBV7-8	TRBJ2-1	CASSLRYDPKSNEQFF
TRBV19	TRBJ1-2	CVSGGLDYGYTF
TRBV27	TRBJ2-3	CASSPRTGGKRDTQYF
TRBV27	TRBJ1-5	CASSLSRGSGQPQHF
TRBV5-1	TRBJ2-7	CASSTGGYEQYF
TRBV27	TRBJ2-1	CASSLYFPGGTSGKNEQFF
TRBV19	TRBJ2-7	CASSIDGGNSYEQYF
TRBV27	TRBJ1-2	CASMRTGLDGYTF
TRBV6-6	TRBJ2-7	CASSQGAAEQYF
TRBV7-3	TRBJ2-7	CASSVGLAGGEQYF
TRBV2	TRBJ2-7	CASRVTGDEEQYF
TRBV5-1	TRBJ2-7	CASSLTYRDYEQYF
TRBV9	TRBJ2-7	CASSASAGISYEQYF
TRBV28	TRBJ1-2	CASSTWQDGYTF
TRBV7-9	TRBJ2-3	CSSSLSWGRSEGTQYF
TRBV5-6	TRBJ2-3	CASSFNSGGTDTQYF
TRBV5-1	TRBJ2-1	CASSFIPHLTGDYNEQFF
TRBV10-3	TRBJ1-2	CAISESGSVHGYTF
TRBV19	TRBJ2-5	CASSIRETQYF
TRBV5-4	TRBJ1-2	CASSYRVSPGYTF
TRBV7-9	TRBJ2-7	CASSFGLASEQYF
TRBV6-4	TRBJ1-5	CASSDGGTKNNQPQHF
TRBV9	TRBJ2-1	CASSVGSPAGDNYNEQFF
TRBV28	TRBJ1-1	CASSLRATVNTEAFF
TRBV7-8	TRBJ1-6	CASSLSTTGTGNSPLHF
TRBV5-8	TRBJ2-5	CASSGTQWETQYF
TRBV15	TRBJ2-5	CATSRVPEETQYF
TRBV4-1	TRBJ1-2	CASSQELYRAIYGYTF
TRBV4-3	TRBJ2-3	CASSQLPRQGPSTDTQYF
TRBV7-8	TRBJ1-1	CASSLSRARGGPYGAFF
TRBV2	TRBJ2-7	CASSEALRHGHEQYF
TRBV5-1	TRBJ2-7	CASSLGGTSLSYEQYF